A single sample gave rise to the 31 T cell receptor beta chains below, sequenced in a study of blood T cell repertoires in COVID-19. Assay used: immunoSEQ multiplex PCR; TCRdb lists only in-frame clones, some missing. Of hundreds of thousands of clones detected, around 89% appear once; the ten largest clones hold over 9%. Specimen: PBMCs or T cells enriched from blood (not recorded which). The receptors shown here come from a woman in her thirties or forties who had recovered from COVID-19.

The chain employs TRBV27 and TRBJ1-4; TRBD1 matches 7 bases. This CDR3 spans 15 amino acids. Looked up from germline, CDR1 is MNHEY and CDR2 is SMNVEV (reference sequence). The junction had 6 bases not matched to a gene; V was cut back by 6 bases and J by 2 bases. The CDR3 region is CASRLRQGTNEKLFF. DNA of the CDR3: TGTGCCAGCAGACTAAGACAGGGTACTAATGAAAAACTGTTTTTT. The full variable domain, its missing parts supplied by reference TRBV27 and TRBJ1-4, is EAQVTQNPRYLITVTGKKLTVTCSQNMNHEYMSWYRQDPGLGLRQIYYSMNVEVTDKGDVPEGYKVSRKEKRNFPLILESPSPNQTSLYFCASRLRQGTNEKLFFGSGTQLSVL.

The chain uses TRBV19 and TRBJ2-7, with 7 nucleotides matching TRBD2. Germline V gene lookup returns CDR1 LNHDA and CDR2 SQIVND (reference sequence). This CDR3 comprises 16 residues. V shed 0 bases and J 0 bases; nucleotides not matched to a gene: 5. The CDR3 protein is CASSIDAGVSSYEQYF. CDR3 coding DNA: TGTGCCAGTAGTATAGATGCGGGGGTAAGCTCCTACGAGCAGTACTTC.

V gene TRBV28 combines with J gene TRBJ2-5; TRBD2 is a possible D gene (5 bases). CDR1 is MDHEN and CDR2 is SYDVKM in the germline V gene. The CDR3 consists of 14 residues. Trimming took 2 bases from V and 2 from J, leaving 9 bases between them. The CDR3 nucleotides read TGTGCCAGCAGTTTAAGCGGATTTCAAGAGACCCAGTACTTC. Its translation: CASSLSGFQETQYF.

The gene calls are TRBV19 and TRBJ2-2; TRBD2 agrees at 7 bases. The ends lost 7 bases at V and 7 bases at J; junction bases unmatched: 6. The CDR3 is made up of 13 amino acids. Germline assignment: CDR1 LNHDA and CDR2 SQIVND (reference sequence). DNA of the CDR3: TGTGCCAGTATGGCGGGAGAGAACGGGGAGCTGTTTTTT. Its translation is CASMAGENGELFF.

The sample holds one count of this clone. This chain connects TRBV5-1 to TRBJ2-7, with D possibly matching TRBD2 (6 bases). V was clipped by 0 bases and J by 2 bases, with 9 bases between them. CDR1 and CDR2 from the germline V gene are SGHRS and YFSETQ. The CDR3 consists of 14 residues. The CDR3, as DNA: TGCGCCAGCAGCTTGGAGGGAGGTCCCTACGAGCAGTACTTC. Protein sequence: CASSLEGGPYEQYF.

The chain joins TRBV24-1 to TRBJ2-2; D gene uncertain. This CDR3 is 13 amino acids long. Trimming left V 9 bases short and J 3 bases short, with 10 bases between. From germline, CDR1 is KGHDR and CDR2 SFDVKD. The CDR3 DNA sequence: TGTGCCACCCAGGCAGTCTACACCGGGGAGCTGTTTTTT. Protein sequence: CATQAVYTGELFF.

DNA for the CDR3: TGTGCCAGCAGTTTAGGACAGCTTTATGGCTACACCTTC. It specifies CASSLGQLYGYTF. The chain couples TRBV28 to TRBJ1-2, with D tentatively TRBD1 (6 bases). This CDR3 is 13 amino acids long. CDR1 and CDR2 (germline): MDHEN, SYDVKM. Trimming removed 2 bases from V and 5 bases from J, with 9 bases in between.

This chain connects TRBV7-9 to TRBJ1-1; weak D call: TRBD1 (5 bases). CDR3 length: 15 amino acids. Germline V gene lookup returns CDR1 SEHNR and CDR2 FQNEAQ (reference sequence). V was pared by 1 base and J by 0 bases, with 9 bases between. CDR3 in DNA: TGTGCCAGCAGCTTAGGGGACTACATGAACACTGAAGCTTTCTTT. Translation: CASSLGDYMNTEAFF.

The J gene is TRBJ2-1, the V gene TRBV19; 9 positions match TRBD1. This CDR3 has 14 residues. The germline V gene encodes CDR1 LNHDA and CDR2 SQIVND (reference sequence). Trimming took 7 bases from V and 6 from J; bases not matched to a gene: 7. CDR3 region: CASTRTGVSNEQFF. CDR3 bases: TGTGCCAGTACCCGGACAGGGGTATCCAATGAGCAGTTCTTC.

The chain uses TRBV7-3 and TRBJ1-1; D ambiguous. Germline CDR1 and CDR2: SGHTA and FQGTGA. V lost 2 bases and J 9 bases, leaving 16 bases between the germline ends. This CDR3 spans 14 amino acids. The CDR3 coding sequence is TGTGCCAGCAGCTTACGCCCCCAGGAACCAAAAGCTTTCTTT. It specifies CASSLRPQEPKAFF.

This chain uses TRBV4-3 with TRBJ1-1; D is uncertain. The CDR3 consists of 13 residues. V was trimmed by 4 bases and J by 0 bases, leaving 6 bases between them. The germline V gene encodes CDR1 LGHNA and CDR2 YSLEER. The CDR3 region has the DNA TGCGCCAGCAGCCTTAATATGAACACTGAAGCTTTCTTT. This codes for CASSLNMNTEAFF.

Worth noting for this clone: One junction end does not reproduce the germline sequence, and a read error may be involved. The CDR3 bases are TGTGCCAGCAGCTTTAGGGTTACAGGGTTGGTATTC. It codes for CASSFRVTGLVF. V is TRBV7-3 and J is TRBJ2-7; possibly TRBD1 for D (6 bases). The germline V gene encodes CDR1 SGHTA and CDR2 FQGTGA. CDR3 length: 12 residues.

V usage is TRBV12-3 or TRBV12-4 and J usage is TRBJ2-7, with 7 bases that match TRBD1. Trimming took 7 bases from V and 4 from J; bases not matched to a gene: 7. The CDR3 is made up of 13 amino acids. The CDR3 region is CASTSGTEYEQYF. The DNA of the CDR3 is TGTGCCAGCACCTCCGGGACAGAATACGAGCAGTACTTC.

The chain couples TRBV7-3 to TRBJ2-1; 10 bases agree with TRBD2. Germline CDR1 is SGHTA and CDR2 is FQGTGA. The CDR3 extends over 15 amino acids. J was trimmed by 7 bases and V by 5 bases; bases with no gene match: 8. The CDR3 region has the DNA TGTGCCAGCAGCCCGGGACTAGCGCGATTTAATGAGCAGTTCTTC. Its protein is CASSPGLARFNEQFF.

This clone appeared a few times. The chain combines TRBV27 with TRBJ1-2; D uncertain. Between the trimmed V and J ends, which lost 0 bases and 7 bases, there was a span of 9 bases. In germline, CDR1 is MNHEY, CDR2 SMNVEV (reference sequence). CDR3 size: 13 residues. The CDR3: CASSLSPGSGYTF. The CDR3 DNA sequence: TGTGCCAGCAGTTTATCGCCCGGGTCTGGCTACACCTTC.

The chain combines TRBV11-2 with TRBJ1-1, with 8 bases aligning to TRBD1. Germline V CDR1 and CDR2: SGHAT, FQNNGV. With 4 bases clipped from V and 5 bases from J, the junction kept 6 bases outside the gene matches. The CDR3 is 14 residues long. CDR3 loop: CASSWTGRSTEAFF. The CDR3 DNA reads TGTGCCAGCAGCTGGACAGGGAGGAGTACTGAAGCTTTCTTT.

The V and J genes are TRBV6-4 and TRBJ2-1; TRBD2 matches 9 bases. The germline gives CDR1 MRHNA, CDR2 SNTAGT. CDR3 size: 15 residues. J lost 7 bases, V lost 2 bases, and 6 bases had no gene match. The CDR3 loop reads CASSDGAGGTNEQFF. In DNA form, the CDR3 reads TGTGCCAGCAGTGACGGGGCGGGAGGGACGAATGAGCAGTTCTTC.

V usage is TRBV5-4 and J usage is TRBJ2-7, with 8 bases matching TRBD1. V was pared by 3 bases and J by 6 bases, with 11 bases of the junction left unmatched. Germline lookup yields CDR1 SGHNT and CDR2 YYREEE (reference sequence). The CDR3 extends over 15 amino acids. CDR3 DNA: TGTGCCAGCAGCTCGGGGACAGGTTTGCAACTCGAGCAGTACTTC. Protein sequence: CASSSGTGLQLEQYF.

This clone was observed once. This sequence joins TRBV28 and TRBJ2-7; 8 positions match TRBD2. Trimming took 5 bases from V and 3 from J; bases not matched to a gene: 9. Germline V CDR1 and CDR2: MDHEN, SYDVKM. The CDR3 runs 15 residues. For the CDR3, the DNA is TGTGCCAGCAGTCTCGCGGGGGGTCCCGTCTACGAGCAGTACTTC. Translation gives CASSLAGGPVYEQYF.

The CDR3 reads CASSSGLAGGTHNEQFF. CDR3 in DNA: TGCGCCAGCAGCTCGGGACTAGCGGGAGGGACCCACAATGAGCAGTTCTTC. J is TRBJ2-1 and V is TRBV5-1; 16 nucleotides align to TRBD2. After removal of 3 bases from V and 5 bases from J, the junction contained 5 bases not matched to a gene. CDR3 length: 17 residues. Germline CDR1 and CDR2: SGHRS and YFSETQ. The entire variable domain, with the rest obtained from reference TRBV5-1 and TRBJ2-1, is as follows: KAGVTQTPRYLIKTRGQQVTLSCSPISGHRSVSWYQQTPGQGLQFLFEYFSETQRNKGNFPGRFSGRQFSNSRSEMNVSTLELGDSALYLCASSSGLAGGTHNEQFFGPGTRLTVL.

This chain's CDR3 is CASSPDVQGRPNQPQHF. The CDR3 nucleotides read TGTGCCAGCAGTCCCGATGTACAGGGGCGGCCGAATCAGCCCCAGCATTTT. The rearrangement links TRBV27 to TRBJ1-5; 7 nucleotides match TRBD1. Unmatched junction bases numbered 14, after V lost 5 bases and J lost 4 bases. Germline CDR1 and CDR2: MNHEY and SMNVEV (reference sequence). The CDR3 runs 17 residues.

The gene calls are TRBV10-3 and TRBJ2-2; perhaps TRBD2 as D (6 bases). This CDR3 region has 14 residues. Germline assignment: CDR1 ENHRY and CDR2 SYGVKD. Trimming removed 8 bases at V and 1 base at J, with 11 bases between. The CDR3 coding sequence is TGTGCCATCGGCGGGACTCTGAACACCGGGGAGCTGTTTTTT. It yields the protein CAIGGTLNTGELFF.

This rearrangement joins TRBV10-3 to TRBJ2-3; D gene ambiguous. Germline V gene sequence: CDR1 ENHRY, CDR2 SYGVKD. CDR3 length: 16 amino acids. Between the trimmed V and J ends, which lost 7 bases and 2 bases, there was a span of 19 bases. CDR3 protein: CAITSNEVANTDTQYF. The CDR3 DNA reads as TGTGCCATCACCTCAAATGAGGTGGCTAACACAGATACGCAGTATTTT.

This rearrangement joins TRBV5-5 to TRBJ2-5, with D perhaps matching TRBD1 (5 bases). Germline V CDR1 and CDR2: SGHKS, YYEKEE (reference sequence). This CDR3 is built from 13 residues. V lost 1 base and J 5 bases, leaving 9 bases between the germline ends. The CDR3 is CASSLPGKETQYF. The CDR3 DNA reads as TGTGCCAGCAGCTTGCCAGGGAAGGAGACCCAGTACTTC.

The chain couples TRBV19 to TRBJ1-1; D is unresolved. Trimming removed 5 bases at V and 2 bases at J, with 12 bases between. Germline V CDR1 and CDR2: LNHDA, SQIVND (reference sequence). The CDR3 runs 14 residues. Here the CDR3 DNA reads TGTGCCAGTAGTCCTACGCCATTTAACACTGAAGCTTTCTTT. It yields the protein CASSPTPFNTEAFF.

The J gene is TRBJ1-1, the V gene TRBV10-3, with 7 bases that match TRBD1. CDR1 and CDR2 from the germline V gene are ENHRY and SYGVKD. CDR3 length: 15 amino acids. With V trimmed by 6 bases and J by 5 bases, 12 bases remained unmatched. CDR3 in amino acids: CAIRGLGGGETEAFF. CDR3 nucleotide sequence: TGTGCCATCAGGGGACTAGGGGGCGGCGAGACTGAAGCTTTCTTT.

This chain links TRBV3-1 (or the pseudogene TRBV3-2) with TRBJ2-7, with D possibly matching TRBD1 (6 bases). The germline CDR1 and CDR2 sequences are LGHDT and YNNKEL (reference sequence). V dropped 0 bases and J dropped 7 bases, with 7 bases sitting between them. CDR3 length: 12 amino acids. The CDR3 is CASSQDDREQYF. The CDR3 nucleotides are TGTGCCAGCAGCCAAGATGACAGGGAGCAGTACTTC.

V gene TRBV9 combines with J gene TRBJ2-5, with TRBD2 matching over 12 bases. Germline V gene lookup returns CDR1 SGDLS and CDR2 YYNGEE. This CDR3 contains 15 residues. Losses at the gene ends were 4 bases for V and 5 bases for J; bases not matched to a gene: 6. CDR3 amino acids: CASSLAGGPWETQYF. The CDR3 coding sequence is TGTGCCAGCAGCCTAGCGGGGGGGCCCTGGGAGACCCAGTACTTC.

The V gene is TRBV5-1, the J gene TRBJ1-3; 7 bases are a match to TRBD1. Germline V gene lookup returns CDR1 SGHRS and CDR2 YFSETQ. The CDR3 is 17 amino acids. After removal of 0 bases from V and 0 bases from J, the junction contained 6 bases not matched to a gene. The CDR3 loop reads CASSLEPGTDSGNTIYF. Written as DNA, the CDR3 is TGCGCCAGCAGCTTGGAACCAGGGACAGACTCTGGAAACACCATATATTTT.

The genes are TRBV10-3 and TRBJ2-2; the D is unclear. V was pared by 2 bases and J by 8 bases, with 9 bases between. CDR1 ENHRY and CDR2 SYGVKD come from the germline V gene. The CDR3 has 13 residues. Here the CDR3 DNA reads TGTGCCATCAGTGAGAGCAGGCCTGGGGAGCTGTTTTTT. Translation: CAISESRPGELFF.

This clone was observed a single time. The chain carries TRBV7-3 and TRBJ2-3; 12 nucleotides line up with TRBD2. This CDR3 region has 16 residues. Germline assignment: CDR1 SGHTA and CDR2 FQGTGA. J was trimmed by 4 bases and V by 0 bases; bases with no gene match: 2. For the CDR3, the DNA is TGTGCCAGCAGCTTAACCCTAGCGGGAGGGCCAGATACGCAGTATTTT. Its protein is CASSLTLAGGPDTQYF. Complete variable domain (other parts from reference TRBV7-3 and TRBJ2-3): GAGVSQTPSNKVTEKGKYVELRCDPISGHTALYWYRQSLGQGPEFLIYFQGTGAADDSGLPNDRFFAVRPEGSVSTLKIQRTERGDSAVYLCASSLTLAGGPDTQYFGPGTRLTVL.